The 12 T cell receptor beta chains below come from one sample, sequenced in a study of T cells after posttransplantation cyclophosphamide. TCRdb keeps only in-frame clones here, not all; method: immunoSEQ multiplex PCR. Of about 66,000 clones in the sample, around 93% were seen once. Sequencing was carried out using PBMCs. All receptors come from a woman in her 30s in good health and a related stem cell transplant donor.

This CDR3 reads CASSAAGLETQYF. The CDR3 coding sequence is TGTGCCAGCAGTGCAGCGGGGTTGGAGACCCAGTACTTC. J is TRBJ2-5 and V is TRBV6-5, with 7 bases identical to TRBD2. V lost 5 bases to trimming and J lost 5 bases; unmatched junction nucleotides: 5. Germline V gene data show CDR1 as MNHEY and CDR2 as SVGAGI. The CDR3 loop spans 13 amino acids.

V gene TRBV15 combines with J gene TRBJ2-2; D unresolved. This CDR3 has 18 amino acids. Germline lookup yields CDR1 LNHNV and CDR2 YYDKDF (reference sequence). V dropped 1 base and J dropped 0 bases, with 15 bases sitting between them. The CDR3 is CATSRADYRNPNTGELFF. Written as DNA, the CDR3 is TGTGCCACCAGCAGAGCTGATTACAGAAACCCGAACACCGGGGAGCTGTTTTTT.

The chain is built from TRBV28 and TRBJ2-7; D is unclear. This CDR3 has 16 residues. With 5 bases removed from V and 2 bases from J, the gap between germline ends came to 19 bases. The germline CDR1 and CDR2 sequences are MDHEN and SYDVKM. CDR3 sequence: CASSRPDRLVTYEQYF. CDR3 sequence (DNA): TGTGCCAGCAGTCGACCCGACCGTTTGGTCACCTACGAGCAGTACTTC.

This chain connects TRBV7-9 to TRBJ1-3; D is possibly TRBD1 (6 bases). V lost 2 bases and J lost 3, with 20 bases in between. The CDR3 covers 18 residues. Germline V gene sequence: CDR1 SEHNR, CDR2 FQNEAQ (reference sequence). The CDR3 reads CASSLSSAGVFVGNTIYF. In DNA, the CDR3 is TGTGCCAGCAGCTTATCTTCGGCAGGGGTATTTGTTGGAAACACCATATATTTT.

The genes are TRBV19 and TRBJ1-1; D is possibly TRBD1 (5 bases). Germline loops: CDR1 LNHDA, CDR2 SQIVND (reference sequence). The V end lost 3 bases, the J end lost 0 bases, and 11 bases lay between the germline ends. CDR3 length: 15 residues. The CDR3 DNA follows: TGTGCCAGTAGTATTTCTCTGACAGTGAACACTGAAGCTTTCTTT. It encodes CASSISLTVNTEAFF.

V usage is TRBV10-3 and J usage is TRBJ1-2; 8 bases are a match to TRBD1. Unmatched junction bases numbered 14, after V lost 7 bases and J lost 7 bases. There are 15 residues in the CDR3. CDR1 and CDR2 from the germline V gene are ENHRY and SYGVKD. The CDR3 sequence is CAITQPGQVITGYTF. The CDR3, as DNA: TGTGCCATCACTCAACCGGGACAGGTTATAACTGGCTACACCTTC.

The chain recombines TRBV4-2 with TRBJ2-1; no clear D. The CDR3 has 15 amino acids. Germline-derived CDR1 and CDR2 are LGHNA and YNFKEQ. The ends were cut back, 3 bases at V and 6 bases at J, with 15 bases in the middle. In DNA, the CDR3 is TGTGCCAGCAGCCACCCGGGCCCCCTGGGCAATGAGCAGTTCTTC. It specifies CASSHPGPLGNEQFF.

V usage is TRBV13 and J usage is TRBJ1-1; no clear D gene. Trimming took 6 bases from V and 0 from J, leaving 14 bases between them. Germline assignment: CDR1 PRHDT and CDR2 FYEKMQ (reference sequence). The CDR3 is 15 amino acids. CDR3 amino acids: CASRSPGSVNTEAFF. The DNA for the CDR3 is TGTGCCAGCAGGTCACCCGGGTCCGTGAACACTGAAGCTTTCTTT. Using reference TRBV13 and TRBJ1-1 for the parts outside the CDR3, the full variable domain is AAGVIQSPRHLIKEKRETATLKCYPIPRHDTVYWYQQGPGQDPQFLISFYEKMQSDKGSIPDRFSAQQFSDYHSELNMSSLELGDSALYFCASRSPGSVNTEAFFGQGTRLTVV.

Here the CDR3 DNA reads TGTGCCAGCAGCCAAGGTACGTGGGAGTTACACACTGAAGCTTTCTTT. Its protein is CASSQGTWELHTEAFF. The chain uses TRBV14 and TRBJ1-1; D unclear. Trimming removed 1 base from V and 3 bases from J, with 15 bases in between. Germline V gene data show CDR1 as SGHDN and CDR2 as FVKESK. The CDR3 has 16 amino acids.

V gene TRBV18 combines with J gene TRBJ2-3; D unclear. The CDR3 is 14 amino acids. V was pared by 3 bases and J by 0 bases, with 7 bases between. Germline CDR1 and CDR2: KGHSH and LQKENI. This CDR3 reads CASSPSRSTDTQYF. In DNA form, the CDR3 reads TGTGCCAGCTCACCTTCCAGGAGCACAGATACGCAGTATTTT.

In the case of this clone: The sample holds other DNA sequences that translate to the same CDR3. This chain uses TRBV5-4 with TRBJ2-1; 14 bases are shared with TRBD2. The CDR3 covers 18 residues. Trimming took 3 bases from V and 4 from J; bases not matched to a gene: 9. Germline CDR1 SGHNT, CDR2 YYREEE (reference sequence). CDR3 DNA sequence: TGTGCCAGCAGCTCATACGGGACTAGCGGGGGATATTACAATGAGCAGTTCTTC. Translation gives CASSSYGTSGGYYNEQFF.

The CDR3 region has the DNA TGTGCCAGCAGCAAGCAACCGGGACAATCTCTACTGCCCCAGCATTTT. It is translated as CASSKQPGQSLLPQHF. The chain has TRBV21-1 and TRBJ1-5; the D call TRBD1 from the table was never checked on the DNA. TRBV21-1 is a recognized pseudogene. The CDR3 has 16 amino acids.